The clone carrying this TCR beta chain came up many times. The antigen is undetermined. Time point denoted: persistent/refractory GD, antithyroid drugs over 5 years with positive TRAb. Generation of the TCR library employed RNA extracted from PBMCs. Germline V gene sequence: CDR1 SQVTM, CDR2 ANQGSEA. This CDR3 has 15 amino acids. The V and J ends lost 4 bases and 6 bases respectively, with 21 bases between them. The sample belongs to a study of regulatory T cells in long-lasting Graves disease. Overall study findings and caveats: Favored gene segments in persistent disease were TRBV28, TRBJ1-2 and TRBJ2-5.

Sequencing libraries for TCR beta were prepared with iRepertoire HTBI primers and Arm-PCR of CDR3 regions. In TCRdb, the multiplex PCR reads were re-called with MiXCR into one record per CDR3 protein. This table holds approximately 440,000 distinct CDR3 sequences, 20% to 30% found once. The J gene is TRBJ1-2, the V gene TRBV29-1, with D uncertain. The source was peripheral blood mononuclear cells (PBMCs), collected when the disease was refractory, from a patient treated with antithyroid drugs. This receptor was identified in a female donor with Graves disease. DNA for the CDR3: TGCAGCGTTGGAGTTCTCGCAGTCAGCACGAATGGCTACACCTTC. Translating it yields CSVGVLAVSTNGYTF.